A selection of T cell receptor beta chains follows, all from one sample in a study of blood T cells in healthy people across ages. MiXCR was run by TCRdb on the 5' RACE reads, yielding one entry per CDR3 protein. This table holds approximately 1.5 million distinct CDR3 sequences, around 36% found once. The sample was blood. Receptors were obtained from a woman aged 25 to 39 in good health. Both conserved end residues are part of each CDR3. A D gene is named only where the DNA matches it firmly. The size field is filled for only some rows; it gives once, few, many or a size class.

CASSFHGGERDTQYF,TGTGCCAGCAGTTTTCACGGCGGGGAGAGAGATACGCAGTATTTT,TRBV28,TRBJ2-3,-,-
CASTTKSLGLAAPEQFF,TGCGCCAGCACCACCAAATCCTTGGGACTAGCGGCGCCTGAGCAGTTCTTC,TRBV4-1,TRBJ2-1,TRBD2,few
CASSQWTGASTDTQYF,TGTGCCAGCAGCCAATGGACAGGGGCGAGCACAGATACGCAGTATTTT,TRBV27,TRBJ2-3,TRBD1,-
CASSLEGDRANQPQHF,TGTGCCAGCAGCTTAGAAGGTGACAGGGCTAATCAGCCCCAGCATTTT,TRBV7-9,TRBJ1-5,TRBD1,-
CASSEDRGGFSYEQYF,TGTGCCAGCAGCGAGGACAGGGGGGGTTTCTCCTACGAGCAGTACTTC,TRBV12-3/TRBV12-4,TRBJ2-7,TRBD1,-
CASKKGRSYEQYF,TGTGCCAGCAAGAAGGGTAGGTCCTACGAGCAGTACTTC,TRBV27,TRBJ2-7,-,-
CASSGTGTLHNEQFF,TGTGCCAGCAGTGGGACCGGGACGTTACACAATGAGCAGTTCTTC,TRBV6-1,TRBJ2-1,-,-
CASRDSHTEAFF,TGTGCCAGCAGGGACAGCCACACTGAAGCTTTCTTT,TRBV6-1,TRBJ1-1,-,-
CASTEDRGLYYEQYF,TGTGCCAGCACAGAGGACAGGGGACTTTACTACGAGCAGTACTTC,TRBV6-2/TRBV6-3,TRBJ2-7,TRBD1,-
CASSAERAGEKLFF,TGTGCCAGCAGTGCTGAGCGGGCAGGGGAAAAACTGTTTTTT,TRBV7-9,TRBJ1-4,-,-
CASSFSRQSAFF,TGTGCCAGCAGTTTCTCACGGCAGTCGGCTTTCTTT,TRBV12-3/TRBV12-4,TRBJ1-1,-,few
CAWSAGPEQYF,TGTGCCTGGAGTGCGGGTCCCGAGCAGTACTTC,TRBV30,TRBJ2-7,-,-
CASSPSESGGTQETQYF,TGTGCCAGCAGCCCATCAGAGAGCGGGGGGACTCAAGAGACCCAGTACTTC,TRBV7-9,TRBJ2-5,TRBD2,few
CASRTGGGNTEAFF,TGTGCCAGCAGGACAGGGGGAGGGAACACTGAAGCTTTCTTT,TRBV6-1,TRBJ1-1,TRBD1,-
CASSTSGTWAVGANVLTF,TGTGCCAGCAGTACTTCTGGGACATGGGCTGTTGGGGCCAACGTCCTGACTTTC,TRBV9,TRBJ2-6,-,-
CASSPREGRYNEQFF,TGTGCCAGCAGCCCCCGGGAGGGCCGCTACAATGAGCAGTTCTTC,TRBV14,TRBJ2-1,TRBD2,few
CASSPIAFGGTGELFF,TGTGCCAGCAGCCCCATCGCGTTTGGGGGTACCGGGGAGCTGTTTTTT,TRBV27,TRBJ2-2,-,-
CASSVATGEGAFHEQYF,TGTGCCAGCAGCGTAGCTACCGGGGAGGGGGCGTTCCACGAGCAGTACTTC,TRBV9,TRBJ2-7,-,-
CASSLGDRGASEQYF,TGCGCCAGCAGCTTGGGGGACAGGGGGGCGTCAGAGCAGTACTTC,TRBV5-1,TRBJ2-4,TRBD1,-
CASRTPYAYEQYF,TGTGCCAGCAGGACTCCGTACGCCTACGAGCAGTACTTC,TRBV21-1,TRBJ2-7,-,-
CASSHGRDDTQYF,TGTGCCAGCAGCCATGGCAGGGACGATACGCAGTATTTT,TRBV7-9,TRBJ2-3,-,few
CASSERKGHEQYF,TGTGCCAGCAGTGAACGGAAGGGCCACGAGCAGTACTTC,TRBV6-1,TRBJ2-7,-,-
CSVEDSRTESYEQYF,TGCAGCGTTGAAGATAGTAGGACAGAGTCCTACGAGCAGTACTTC,TRBV29-1,TRBJ2-7,-,many
CASTQGSGSNEQYF,TGCGCCAGCACCCAGGGTAGCGGGTCAAACGAGCAGTACTTC,TRBV5-1,TRBJ2-7,TRBD2,-
CSARGPSGEVYNEQFF,TGCAGTGCTAGAGGCCCTAGCGGCGAGGTCTACAATGAGCAGTTCTTC,TRBV20-1,TRBJ2-1,TRBD2,-
CASTPQGYEQYF,TGTGCCAGCACCCCACAGGGCTACGAGCAGTACTTC,TRBV7-9,TRBJ2-7,-,-
CASSLSSGPYNEQFF,TGTGCCAGCAGCTTAAGTAGCGGGCCCTACAATGAGCAGTTCTTC,TRBV11-2,TRBJ2-1,TRBD2,many
CASSLVNRETGETQYF,TGTGCCAGCAGCTTAGTTAATAGAGAGACGGGGGAGACCCAGTACTTC,TRBV7-9,TRBJ2-5,-,-
CASSPTPRREQFF,TGTGCCAGCAGTCCAACCCCACGGCGTGAGCAGTTCTTC,TRBV7-9,TRBJ2-1,-,many
CASSPGRGNNEQFF,TGTGCCAGCAGCCCCGGGAGGGGGAACAATGAGCAGTTCTTC,TRBV5-6,TRBJ2-1,TRBD2,few
CSARDPLREVSDTQYF,TGCAGTGCTAGAGATCCTCTGCGGGAGGTTTCAGATACGCAGTATTTT,TRBV20-1,TRBJ2-3,TRBD2,few
CASSVATSGTADTQYF,TGTGCCAGCAGCGTAGCAACTAGCGGGACAGCGGATACGCAGTATTTT,TRBV9,TRBJ2-3,TRBD2,-
CASSFKPREYGDGYTF,TGTGCCAGCAGTTTTAAGCCCAGGGAGTATGGGGATGGCTACACCTTC,TRBV27,TRBJ1-2,-,-
CACRRGGSIYEQYF,TGTGCCTGCCGAAGGGGGGGTTCGATCTACGAGCAGTACTTC,TRBV30,TRBJ2-7,-,-
CASSLPGLTNYNEQFF,TGTGCCAGCAGCTTACCAGGGCTGACGAACTACAATGAGCAGTTCTTC,TRBV7-8,TRBJ2-1,-,once
CSARDGGQGVPEAFF,TGCAGTGCTAGAGATGGGGGACAGGGTGTCCCTGAAGCTTTCTTT,TRBV20-1,TRBJ1-1,TRBD1,-
CASSVARGRADEQFF,TGTGCCAGCAGCGTAGCTCGCGGGAGGGCAGATGAGCAGTTCTTC,TRBV9,TRBJ2-1,TRBD2,-
CASSGGRGRPEAFF,TGTGCCAGCAGCGGTGGGAGGGGCCGTCCTGAAGCTTTCTTT,TRBV21-1,TRBJ1-1,-,many